This T cell receptor (beta chain) is from a study of shared clonotypes between healthy human individuals. Repertoires were generated with immunoSEQ multiplex PCR, while TCRdb's copy carries only in-frame clones and drops some. The profile shows 2 million to 2.5 million clones, about 94% of them singletons. V lost 6 bases and J lost 2, with 10 bases in between. The CDR3 covers 13 residues. CDR1 and CDR2 (germline): WSHSY, SAAADI. Sequencing used naive CD4+ T cells sorted from blood. Noted subset: CD45RA+ positively selected. This sequence originates from a man aged 18 to 30 in good health. This sequence joins TRBV10-2 and TRBJ1-2; D ambiguous. CDR3 sequence: CASSRTENYGYTF. The CDR3 region has the DNA TGCGCCAGCAGCCGGACCGAGAACTATGGCTACACCTTC.